The 22 T cell receptor beta chains given below trace back to one sample, sequenced in a study of T-cell reconstitution after alpha-beta-depleted transplantation in children. The TCRbeta library incorporated unique molecular identifiers. From the PCR reads, TCRdb called clonotypes with MiXCR, one entry per CDR3 protein. The table records roughly 400,000 distinct CDR3 sequences, roughly two fifths of them present only once. The sequencing here drew on PBMCs, taken before TCRalphabeta/CD19-depleted stem cell transplant. These receptors were obtained from a girl aged 2 to 10 with aplastic anemia, due to receive a stem cell transplant.

The rearrangement joins TRBV20-1 to TRBJ2-2, with 7 bases matching TRBD2. The CDR3 has 14 amino acids. V shed 6 bases, J shed 3 bases, and the junction held 7 bases outside the gene matches. CDR1 DFQATT and CDR2 SNEGSKA come from the germline V gene (reference sequence). The CDR3 DNA follows: TGCAGTGCCCTGGGGGGGTCCTACACCGGGGAGCTGTTTTTT. Its protein product is CSALGGSYTGELFF.

The rearrangement joins TRBV6-1 to TRBJ2-5; D not certain. CDR3 length: 18 amino acids. The germline gives CDR1 MNHNS, CDR2 SASEGT. Deletions cut 2 bases from V and 5 bases from J, with 24 bases between. The CDR3 loop is CASSELGEIGSRRETQYF. CDR3 nucleotides: TGTGCCAGCAGTGAATTGGGTGAAATCGGCAGTCGACGGGAGACCCAGTACTTC.

This clonotype was seen a handful of times. V usage is TRBV7-9 and J usage is TRBJ1-6; D may be TRBD1 (5 bases). Germline V CDR1 and CDR2: SEHNR, FQNEAQ (reference sequence). This CDR3 is built from 15 residues. V dropped 5 bases and J dropped 7 bases, with 15 bases sitting between them. The CDR3 loop is CASSVTAGRNSPLHF. The CDR3 DNA reads as TGTGCCAGCAGCGTAACCGCAGGGAGAAATTCACCCCTCCACTTT.

The V gene is TRBV15, the J gene TRBJ2-1, with D unresolved. The germline CDR1 and CDR2 sequences are LNHNV and YYDKDF (reference sequence). Trimming cost V 0 bases and J 12 bases, with 9 bases left between them. The CDR3 runs to 12 residues. CDR3 amino acids: CATSRDPAAQFF. In DNA form, the CDR3 reads TGTGCCACCAGCAGAGATCCGGCAGCGCAGTTCTTC.

Worth noting for this clonotype: A much larger clone differs from this one at a single base, so this may be a read error. V gene TRBV20-1 combines with J gene TRBJ1-1; D perhaps matches TRBD1 (5 bases). Trimming cost V 6 bases and J 4 bases, with 12 bases left between them. Looked up from germline, CDR1 is DFQATT and CDR2 is SNEGSKA (reference sequence). This CDR3 has 12 residues. The chain's CDR3 is CSAQGACTEAFF. CDR3 nucleotide sequence: TGCAGTGCCCAGGGAGCCTGCACTGAAGCTTTCTTT.

The genes are TRBV15 and TRBJ1-5, with D tentatively TRBD1 (5 bases). The CDR3 consists of 15 residues. Germline V gene sequence: CDR1 LNHNV, CDR2 YYDKDF (reference sequence). V was trimmed by 0 bases and J by 2 bases, leaving 8 bases between them. CDR3 nucleotides: TGTGCCACCAGCAGAGATCAAGGGGGCAATCAGCCCCAGCATTTT. It yields the protein CATSRDQGGNQPQHF.

This clonotype came up a few times. The genes are TRBV5-6 and TRBJ2-1; a weak D match, TRBD2 (5 bases). The V end lost 0 bases, the J end lost 5 bases, and 9 bases lay between the germline ends. CDR1 SGHDT and CDR2 YYEEEE come from the germline V gene. This CDR3 is built from 14 residues. The CDR3: CASSLGGGHNEQFF. CDR3 nucleotide sequence: TGTGCCAGCAGCTTGGGAGGCGGGCACAATGAGCAGTTCTTC.

The rearrangement links TRBV7-9 to TRBJ2-2; no firm D call. This CDR3 comprises 12 residues. The V gene's germline CDR1 is SEHNR and CDR2 FQNEAQ (reference sequence). V was shortened by 3 bases and J by 6 bases, with 5 bases between the two germline ends. The CDR3 nucleotides read TGTGCCAGCAGCTTCCCTCCCGGGGAGCTGTTTTTT. The encoded protein is CASSFPPGELFF. Full variable domain (rest looked up from reference TRBV7-9 and TRBJ2-2): DTGVSQNPRHKITKRGQNVTFRCDPISEHNRLYWYRQTLGQGPEFLTYFQNEAQLEKSRLLSDRFSAERPKGSFSTLEIQRTEQGDSAMYLCASSFPPGELFFGEGSRLTVL.

This clonotype was counted a few times. The chain is built from TRBV20-1 and TRBJ1-5; no reliable D call. V lost 5 bases and J lost 4, with 15 bases in between. CDR3 length equals 14 residues. Germline-derived CDR1 and CDR2 are DFQATT and SNEGSKA (reference sequence). The CDR3 region is CSAQRRAPNQPQHF. The CDR3 coding sequence is TGCAGTGCTCAACGACGGGCCCCGAATCAGCCCCAGCATTTT.

The rearrangement links TRBV29-1 to TRBJ2-3, with TRBD2 matching 8 bases. The ends lost 4 bases at V and 2 bases at J; junction bases unmatched: 5. The CDR3 covers 14 residues. Per germline, CDR1 SQVTM and CDR2 ANQGSEA. The DNA of the CDR3 is TGCAGCGTTGTAAGCGGGGGAACCACAGATACGCAGTATTTT. Its protein is CSVVSGGTTDTQYF.

This clonotype was detected only a few times. This sequence joins TRBV10-1 and TRBJ2-7; 11 bases are a match to TRBD1. CDR1 and CDR2 (germline): WNHNN, SYGVQD (reference sequence). The CDR3 sequence is 14 residues long. The trim removed 3 bases at V and 3 bases at J, leaving 1 base unmatched. CDR3 amino acids: CASSEGTGGYEQYF. The CDR3 DNA reads TGCGCCAGCAGTGAAGGGACAGGGGGCTACGAGCAGTACTTC.

This clonotype was counted at least ten times. This chain connects TRBV12-3 or TRBV12-4 to TRBJ2-7, with a possible D match to TRBD2 (5 bases). This CDR3 spans 12 amino acids. The V gene lost 1 base and the J gene lost 9 bases, with 10 bases spanning the gap. CDR3 sequence: CASSLVVGGQYF. CDR3 DNA: TGTGCCAGCAGTTTAGTGGTTGGAGGGCAGTACTTC.

This clonotype was recorded a few times. The CDR3 DNA reads TGTGCCAGCAGTTACTGGGAAGCGGGAGACAGGGATGAGCAGTTCTTC. This translates into CASSYWEAGDRDEQFF. This chain connects TRBV6-5 to TRBJ2-1, with D tentatively TRBD2 (8 bases). From germline, CDR1 is MNHEY and CDR2 SVGAGI. Trimming took 1 base from V and 8 from J, leaving 18 bases between them. The CDR3 spans 16 residues.

The CDR3, as DNA: TGCAGTGCTAGAGTGGGACAGGTTCTTAACAATCAGCCCCAGCATTTT. Protein sequence: CSARVGQVLNNQPQHF. The rearrangement links TRBV20-1 to TRBJ1-5; 8 bases are shared with TRBD1. J was trimmed by 3 bases and V by 1 base; bases with no gene match: 8. Germline V gene lookup returns CDR1 DFQATT and CDR2 SNEGSKA (reference sequence). There are 16 residues in the CDR3.

This clonotype was observed a handful of times. The V gene is TRBV20-1, the J gene TRBJ2-1, with D hard to call. Germline V CDR1 and CDR2: DFQATT, SNEGSKA (reference sequence). V lost 2 bases, J lost 7 bases, and 9 bases lay in between. The CDR3 is 12 amino acids. The CDR3 spells CSARSGLNEQFF. CDR3 bases: TGCAGTGCTAGAAGTGGCCTGAATGAGCAGTTCTTC.

This chain links TRBV6-5 with TRBJ2-1; 7 nucleotides match TRBD2. Per germline, CDR1 MNHEY and CDR2 SVGAGI. V was clipped by 4 bases and J by 9 bases; unmatched bases: 9. CDR3 size: 14 residues. The CDR3 nucleotides are TGTGCCAGCAGTTGCGTCGCGGGAGCAATTGAGCAGTTCTTC. Its protein is CASSCVAGAIEQFF.

The V call is TRBV10-3, the J call TRBJ2-7; 11 bases align to TRBD1. The CDR3 has 16 residues. Per the germline V gene, CDR1 is ENHRY and CDR2 is SYGVKD. The V segment lost 4 bases and the J segment 5 bases; nucleotides outside the gene matches: 10. The CDR3 DNA reads as TGTGCCATCAGTGGGTCGTATAGGACAGGGGGCGACGAGCAGTACTTC. Protein: CAISGSYRTGGDEQYF.

This clonotype was found many times. The J gene is TRBJ2-2, the V gene TRBV28, with TRBD2 matching over 8 bases. Germline CDR1 reads MDHEN; CDR2 reads SYDVKM. The V and J ends lost 7 bases and 5 bases, in that order; junction bases with no gene match: 6. This CDR3 is built from 14 residues. CDR3 bases: TGTGCCAGCAAAACTAGCGGATTGACCGGGGAGCTGTTTTTT. The encoded protein is CASKTSGLTGELFF.

The V gene is TRBV12-3 or TRBV12-4, the J gene TRBJ2-3, with 8 bases matching TRBD2. The CDR3 extends over 16 amino acids. V was pared by 5 bases and J by 5 bases, with 12 bases of the junction left unmatched. CDR3 in amino acids: CASSPGQRGGVDTQYF. The CDR3 DNA reads as TGTGCCAGCAGTCCCGGGCAACGGGGGGGCGTAGATACGCAGTATTTT.

The chain is built from TRBV6-6 and TRBJ2-7; D is ambiguous. Germline V gene lookup returns CDR1 MNHNY and CDR2 SVGAGI (reference sequence). The CDR3 totals 12 residues. V was clipped by 2 bases and J by 7 bases, with 9 bases between them. The CDR3 nucleotides read TGTGCCAGCAGTTACGGCGGCAGAGAGCAGTACTTC. Residues: CASSYGGREQYF.

This clonotype was observed at least ten times. V and J are TRBV5-6 and TRBJ2-2; no firm D call. This CDR3 contains 17 residues. The germline gives CDR1 SGHDT, CDR2 YYEEEE. V was shortened by 4 bases and J by 0 bases, with 16 bases between the two germline ends. The CDR3 region is CASSIQPFAPNTGELFF. CDR3 in DNA: TGTGCCAGCAGCATACAGCCCTTTGCCCCGAACACCGGGGAGCTGTTTTTT.

This clonotype has ten or more counts. The chain combines TRBV20-1 with TRBJ2-1; perhaps D is TRBD1 or TRBD2 (5 bases each). This CDR3 region has 15 residues. CDR1 is DFQATT, CDR2 SNEGSKA, per germline (reference sequence). The V end lost 6 bases, the J end lost 4 bases, and 19 bases lay between the germline ends. The CDR3, as DNA: TGCAGTGCGTACGATCCCTCGAGGGGATACAATGAGCAGTTCTTC. Its protein product is CSAYDPSRGYNEQFF.